Listed here are 15 T cell receptor beta chains from one sample, sequenced in a study of metastatic and nonmetastatic thyroid tumors. Patients were all untreated before their thyroid surgery. Using MiXCR, TCRdb re-called clones from the PCR reads. The repertoire holds about 33,000 clones, with 15% to 20% as singletons. Sequencing was performed on blood. All receptors derive from a female donor with papillary thyroid cancer or a benign thyroid nodule (not recorded which). Some clones in this sample may be carry-over from other donors' samples.

In this sample, this clone turned up many times. This chain joins TRBV18 and TRBJ2-7; D may be TRBD2 (6 bases). Germline lookup yields CDR1 KGHSH and CDR2 LQKENI. Trimming cost V 3 bases and J 3 bases, with 12 bases left between them. This CDR3 is 14 amino acids long. CDR3 loop: CASSPPGTRYEQYF. The DNA of the CDR3 is TGTGCCAGCTCACCCCCCGGGACTCGCTACGAGCAGTACTTC. The whole variable domain, filled in from reference TRBV18 and TRBJ2-7, reads NAGVMQNPRHLVRRRGQEARLRCSPMKGHSHVYWYRQLPEEGLKFMVYLQKENIIDESGMPKERFSAEFPKEGPSILRIQQVVRGDSAAYFCASSPPGTRYEQYFGPGTRLTVT.

This clone was observed at least ten times. The chain has TRBV7-2 and TRBJ2-3; D call uncertain. Germline CDR1 SGHTA, CDR2 FQGNSA. There are 13 residues in the CDR3. The germline V and J ends were trimmed by 5 bases and 2 bases, with 8 bases remaining between them. Here the CDR3 reads CASSQDNTDTQYF. The CDR3 nucleotides read TGTGCCAGCAGCCAGGATAACACAGATACGCAGTATTTT.

About this clone: This may arise from a read error, as a much more abundant clone is one base away. This sample includes further DNA sequences coding for the same CDR3. CDR3: CASLAGPNNEQFF. As DNA, the CDR3 is TGTGCCAGCCTAGCGGGTCCCAATAATGAGCAGTTCTTC. The chain carries TRBV7-2 and TRBJ2-1; 8 bases map to TRBD2. Germline loops: CDR1 SGHTA, CDR2 FQGNSA. V lost 8 bases and J lost 7; bases outside the gene matches: 7. The CDR3 contains 13 residues.

The chain employs TRBV7-6 and TRBJ1-4, with D unclear. CDR1 is SGHVS and CDR2 is FNYEAQ in the germline V gene. This CDR3 has 15 residues. Trimming removed 0 bases at V and 5 bases at J, with 10 bases between. CDR3 sequence reads: CASSLAAQLNEKLFF. The DNA for the CDR3 is TGTGCCAGCAGCTTAGCGGCACAGCTGAATGAAAAACTGTTTTTT. Full variable domain (missing parts from reference TRBV7-6 and TRBJ1-4): GAGVSQSPRYKVTKRGQDVALRCDPISGHVSLYWYRQALGQGPEFLTYFNYEAQQDKSGLPNDRFSAERPEGSISTLTIQRTEQRDSAMYRCASSLAAQLNEKLFFGSGTQLSVL.

This clone was seen ten or more times. The V and J genes are TRBV4-3 and TRBJ2-2, with a possible D match to TRBD1 (6 bases). V lost 4 bases to trimming and J lost 11 bases, with 17 bases between them. The CDR3 loop spans 14 amino acids. From germline, CDR1 is LGHNA and CDR2 YSLEER. The CDR3 is CASSRLNRDGELFF. In DNA form, the CDR3 reads TGCGCCAGCAGCCGCTTGAACAGGGATGGAGAGCTGTTTTTT.

This clone occurred many times. The chain couples TRBV30 to TRBJ1-2; TRBD1 might be the D (6 bases). The V end was cut by 7 bases, the J end by 4 bases, with 10 bases between. Germline loops: CDR1 GTSNPN, CDR2 SVGIG (reference sequence). The CDR3 sequence is 11 residues long. In nucleotides, the CDR3 is TGTGCCTCGGAACAGGGCTATGGCTACACCTTC. Translation gives CASEQGYGYTF.

This clone was detected many times. The chain carries TRBV20-1 and TRBJ1-1; D may be TRBD1 (5 bases). Trimming took off 3 bases at V and 4 bases at J, with 15 bases between the two ends. This CDR3 spans 14 amino acids. CDR1 is DFQATT and CDR2 is SNEGSKA in the germline V gene (reference sequence). The CDR3 DNA sequence: TGCAGTGCTAGTTACCGGGACGGGAGCACTGAAGCTTTCTTT. Its protein product is CSASYRDGSTEAFF.

This clone was detected many times. This chain joins TRBV18 and TRBJ1-3, with D unclear. CDR1 is KGHSH, CDR2 LQKENI, per germline. The CDR3 consists of 15 residues. V lost 3 bases and J 0 bases, leaving 9 bases between the germline ends. The CDR3 nucleotides are TGTGCCAGCTCACCTCAGGTAGACTCTGGAAACACCATATATTTT. As protein: CASSPQVDSGNTIYF.

At least ten counts were recorded for this clone. The chain links TRBV5-1 to TRBJ2-3; no firm D call. The CDR3 consists of 15 residues. The V and J ends lost 2 bases and 1 base respectively, with 11 bases between them. Germline V gene lookup returns CDR1 SGHRS and CDR2 YFSETQ. The CDR3 here is CASSFELARTDTQYF. The CDR3, as DNA: TGCGCCAGCAGCTTCGAATTGGCCCGCACAGATACGCAGTATTTT. The variable domain in full, with the rest retrieved from reference TRBV5-1 and TRBJ2-3, is KAGVTQTPRYLIKTRGQQVTLSCSPISGHRSVSWYQQTPGQGLQFLFEYFSETQRNKGNFPGRFSGRQFSNSRSEMNVSTLELGDSALYLCASSFELARTDTQYFGPGTRLTVL.

This clone was counted ten times or more. This may come from a read error, since a much larger clone is one base off. The same CDR3 can be traced to other DNA sequences in this sample. The V gene is TRBV5-1, the J gene TRBJ1-6; D perhaps matches TRBD1 (5 bases). Germline CDR1 is SGHRS and CDR2 is YFSETQ. CDR3 length: 15 amino acids. The CDR3 sequence: CASSLSTSDNSPLYF. Here the CDR3 DNA reads TGCGCCAGCAGCTTGTCAACGTCGGACAATTCACCCCTCTACTTT.

Comment on this clone: This may be a read error, as it is one base from a much larger clone. The CDR3 here is CSARSLSGTGELFF. The CDR3, as DNA: TGCAGTGCCAGAAGCCTATCGGGCACCGGGGAGCTGTTTTTT. The V call is TRBV20-1, the J call TRBJ2-2; D uncertain. Germline lookup yields CDR1 DFQATT and CDR2 SNEGSKA (reference sequence). CDR3 size: 14 residues. Trimming shortened V by 6 bases and J by 4 bases, and 15 bases separated the two germline ends.

This clone was seen ten or more times. V is TRBV29-1 and J is TRBJ2-5; D is possibly TRBD1 (6 bases). The germline CDR1 and CDR2 sequences are SQVTM and ANQGSEA. V was clipped by 4 bases and J by 4 bases, with 10 bases between them. The CDR3 is 12 residues long. CDR3 nucleotide sequence: TGCAGCGTTGGGGGGCTCCGAGAGACCCAGTACTTC. Translation gives CSVGGLRETQYF.

In its sample, this clone was seen many times. The rearrangement links TRBV28 to TRBJ2-1; 9 nucleotides agree with TRBD1. V shed 6 bases, J shed 6 bases, and the junction held 6 bases outside the gene matches. The germline V gene has CDR1 MDHEN and CDR2 SYDVKM. This CDR3 is 14 amino acids long. CDR3 amino acids: CASSAGTGINEQFF. In DNA form, the CDR3 reads TGTGCCAGCAGCGCCGGGACAGGGATCAATGAGCAGTTCTTC. The entire variable domain, with the rest obtained from reference TRBV28 and TRBJ2-1, is as follows: DVKVTQSSRYLVKRTGEKVFLECVQDMDHENMFWYRQDPGLGLRLIYFSYDVKMKEKGDIPEGYSVSREKKERFSLILESASTNQTSMYLCASSAGTGINEQFFGPGTRLTVL.

In this sample, this clone turned up a few times. The CDR3 here is CATSDPWTGNEQYF. In nucleotides, the CDR3 is TGTGCCACCAGTGACCCGTGGACAGGTAACGAGCAGTACTTC. The chain employs TRBV24-1 and TRBJ2-7, with 7 positions matching TRBD1. J gave up 5 bases and V 4 bases, and 7 bases lay outside the gene matches. Germline CDR1 and CDR2: KGHDR and SFDVKD. CDR3 length: 14 residues.

This clone was counted many times. The gene calls are TRBV6-1 and TRBJ2-5, with TRBD1 as a possible D gene (5 bases). The CDR3 runs 12 residues. Germline V gene data show CDR1 as MNHNS and CDR2 as SASEGT. Trimming cost V 11 bases and J 2 bases, with 12 bases left between them. CDR3 DNA: TGTGCCTTCCCCAGGGATCAAGAGACCCAGTACTTC. It codes for CAFPRDQETQYF.